This TCR beta chain was found in a study of Graves' ophthalmopathy and Graves' hyperthyroidism (dated by TCRdb to the late 2010s). Looking at the study overall: Peripheral blood was collected at initial diagnosis, prior to any treatment. TCR beta repertoire signatures were used to distinguish Graves' ophthalmopathy from Graves' hyperthyroidism and to predict progression to ophthalmopathy. In total, over 130 blood samples were TCR-sequenced: 43 ophthalmopathy, under 80 hyperthyroidism and roughly 17 hyperthyroidism-to-ophthalmopathy patients. To explore V-J signatures that distinguish ophthalmopathy from hyperthyroidism, a discovery set of 90 to 100 patients was enrolled, made up of 43 with ophthalmopathy and fewer than 60 with stable hyperthyroidism. For independent validation, a separate cohort was made up of some 18 hyperthyroidism patients plus 17 patients who later progressed from hyperthyroidism to ophthalmopathy. In roughly 6 hyperthyroidism patients, T-cell repertoires of thyroid tissue and blood were compared. Following sampling, methimazole starting at 30 mg daily was administered to hyperthyroidism patients, and high-dose intravenous methylprednisolone was administered to ophthalmopathy patients. For training and testing, the 100 patients in the discovery cohort were randomly divided in a 7:3 ratio. Beyond this particular receptor, the publication reports: Most expanded thyroid clonotypes with a frequency above 0.001 also appeared in blood, which suggests that blood repertoires may reflect the immune response in the thyroid. In cross-validation, the 13-signature model distinguished ophthalmopathy from stable hyperthyroidism with about 88% sensitivity and around 82% specificity, and in the test set the corresponding values were roughly 78% and 74%. Sample size was not statistically predetermined, and group allocation was not concealed from the investigators. In validation, the model predicted ophthalmopathy progression with 55% to 71% sensitivity and around 72% specificity; eleven to twelve predicted patients were CT-confirmed with GO in a median of about 7.1 months.

This clonotype has a count of ten or more. Its antigen is unknown. No base-level quality is on record; no much larger clone is a single base apart. Stable hyperthyroidism was defined as no progression to ophthalmopathy within 18 months of follow-up. Patients with hyperthyroidism were aged 18 to 65 years, had been newly diagnosed, and had a disease duration of less than 2 months. Patients with other autoimmune diseases, uncontrolled infections, pregnancy or lactation were excluded from the study. Diagnosis was based on clinical symptoms, serum thyroxine, TRAb, thyroid ultrasound and orbital computed tomography. Ficoll-Paque density gradient centrifugation was used to isolate PBMCs from 8 to 10 ml of fresh peripheral blood. Total RNA was extracted with Trizol reagent and quality-checked on an Agilent 2100 Bioanalyzer. The germline V gene specifies MNHEY as CDR1 and SVGEGT as CDR2. The junction carries 8 bases between V and J, which are trimmed by 5 bases and 1 base respectively. Measured from the cysteine to the phenylalanine, the CDR3 is 13 residues long. This entry keeps only the CDR3 DNA: 39 bases, framed from base 1.

For repertoire sequencing, TCR beta CDR3 regions were amplified from RNA transcripts. The first round was an RT-PCR using HTBI primers with the Qiagen OneStep RT-PCR kit, and this first round was followed by a second-round multiplex PCR, then size selection and purification. Libraries were sequenced paired-end with 100 bp reads on an Illumina HiSeq2000. On the authors' methods: SOAPnuke was used to process the reads, throwing out any read that had adapters, had uncalled bases, had a mean Phred below 15, or lacked an exact constant-primer or identifier match. COPE v1.2.5 was used to merge high-quality paired reads. Each unique nucleotide sequence was defined as a clonotype, and clonotypes were aligned to IMGT TRB V, D and J references with MiTCR v1.1. Only V-J combinations with frequency above 0.0001 were analysed, covering over 98% of repertoires. For each V-J combination, a TCR clonal expansion and chaos score was defined as the ratio of F50 clonal expansion to chaos observed in the TCRdist matrix. Features were reduced by Welch's t-statistics and random forest to some 13 V-J combinations, which fed a naive Bayes classifier. The Morisita-Horn index was used to measure how similar the thyroid and blood repertoires were. TCRdb reanalyzed the raw reads on its own, using fastp at Q25 for trimming and MiXCR for clone calling, and kept in-frame beta chains. One record per CDR3 amino acid sequence lists the most common genes and DNA. TCRdb's processing, not the authors', yielded these V and J calls. The sample profile shows roughly 410,000 distinct CDR3 sequences; 15% of them were found once. Together, the top ten hold around 6.6% of the sample.

The receptor's source is a woman aged 18 to 35 with stable Graves' hyperthyroidism. Donor details come from another sample of the same person, matched by shared clones. Sequenced sample: peripheral blood. The chain links TRBV6-2 or TRBV6-3 with TRBJ1-1; TRBD1 is perhaps the D gene, given 5 matching bases. The CDR3 sequence is CASSRQTNTEAFF. The DNA sequence reads TGTGCCAGCAGTCGACAGACGAACACTGAAGCTTTCTTT.